A selection of T cell receptor beta chains follows, all from one sample in a study of CD4 T cells in relation to SARS-CoV-2 and coronaviruses. TCRdb's table, derived via immunoSEQ multiplex PCR, lists solely in-frame clones and lacks some. The sample has 55,000 to 70,000 clones, more than 80% seen once. Sequencing input: naive CD4+ T cells from PBMCs. These receptors were taken from a human donor in good health. Both conserved end residues are part of each CDR3. A D gene is named only where the DNA matches it firmly. The listing skips clone size in some rows; elsewhere it reads once, few, many or a size class.

12	TRBV11-3	NA	TRBJ2-1	NA	TGTGCCAGCAGCTTACAGGGGTATGAGCAGTTCTTC	CASSLQGYEQFF
19	TRBV11-2	NA	TRBJ2-4	NA	TGTGCCAGCAGCTTAGTCGGGAGTTCCCCTCCGCTAGCCAAAAACATTCAGTACTTC	CASSLVGSSPPLAKNIQYF
16	TRBV7-9	NA	TRBJ2-5	TRBD2	TGTGCCAGCAGCTTAGCGCCGGGGCGGGGGGAGGAGACCCAGTACTTC	CASSLAPGRGEETQYF
15	TRBV7-9	NA	TRBJ1-1	TRBD1	TGTGCCAGCAGCTTAGCAGACAGGGCCTACACTGAAGCTTTCTTT	CASSLADRAYTEAFF
14	TRBV5-1	NA	TRBJ2-2	NA	TGCGCCAGCAGCGCCACAGGTAACACCGGGGAGCTGTTTTTT	CASSATGNTGELFF
14	TRBV19	NA	TRBJ2-2	TRBD1	TGTGCCAGTAGGAGACAGGGGAGAACCGGGGAGCTGTTTTTT	CASRRQGRTGELFF
15	TRBV19	NA	TRBJ1-5	NA	TGTGCCAGTAGTGACACCGGGAGGCTTAATCAGCCCCAGCATTTT	CASSDTGRLNQPQHF
14	TRBV9	NA	TRBJ1-2	NA	TGTGCCAGCAGCGTAGATGGGAATTTCTATGGCTACACCTTC	CASSVDGNFYGYTF
17	TRBV3-1/TRBV3-2	once	TRBJ1-1	TRBD1	TGTGCCAGCAGCCAAGTCCCGGGACAGGGAGCGAACACTGAAGCTTTCTTT	CASSQVPGQGANTEAFF
16	TRBV5-1	NA	TRBJ2-5	NA	TGCGCCAGCAGCCCGGGGTTAGCGGATACCCAAGAGACCCAGTACTTC	CASSPGLADTQETQYF
12	TRBV18	NA	TRBJ1-6	NA	TGTGCCAGCTCCACTTTTAATTCACCCCTCCACTTT	CASSTFNSPLHF
14	TRBV28	NA	TRBJ1-3	TRBD1	TGTGCCAGCAGTTCAACAGGGGCTGGAAACACCATATATTTT	CASSSTGAGNTIYF
16	TRBV7-8	NA	TRBJ2-1	NA	TGTGCCAGCAGCGCAGGACTCGGGACTGACTACAATGAGCAGTTCTTC	CASSAGLGTDYNEQFF
13	TRBV28	NA	TRBJ1-5	NA	TGTGCCAGCAGTGGCAGGGGATATCAGCCCCAGCATTTT	CASSGRGYQPQHF
16	TRBV19	NA	TRBJ2-6	NA	TGTGCCAGTAGTCTGGGGGCAATCGCTGGGGCCAACGTCCTGACTTTC	CASSLGAIAGANVLTF
16	TRBV28	NA	TRBJ1-2	NA	TGTGCCAGCACCTCATCGGGGGAGGGGAGCCCCTATGGCTACACCTTC	CASTSSGEGSPYGYTF
13	TRBV3-1/TRBV3-2	NA	TRBJ1-2	NA	TGTGCCAGCAGCCAAGTATGGGGATATGGCTACACCTTC	CASSQVWGYGYTF
14	TRBV2	NA	TRBJ1-1	NA	TGTGCCAGCAGTGTCTGGGGGGCCGGCACTGAAGCTTTCTTT	CASSVWGAGTEAFF
15	TRBV28	once	TRBJ1-1	NA	TGTGCCAGCAGTTTATCGGGGGGGGATCGGTTTGAAGCTTTCTTT	CASSLSGGDRFEAFF
13	TRBV30	NA	TRBJ1-5	TRBD1	TGTGCCTGCCAGACAGGGACCGATCAGCCCCAGCATTTT	CACQTGTDQPQHF
16	TRBV19	NA	TRBJ1-2	NA	TGTGCCAGTAGTATAGGCGTGGGGGGGCCTAACTATGGCTACACCTTC	CASSIGVGGPNYGYTF
14	TRBV27	NA	TRBJ2-5	NA	TGTGCCAGCAGTTCCTCCCTAAACTCCATCTCCCAGTACTTC	CASSSSLNSISQYF
15	TRBV5-6	NA	TRBJ2-1	NA	TGTGCCAGCAGCTTTGGGTTCTTAACTGACAATGAGCAGTTCTTC	CASSFGFLTDNEQFF
14	TRBV3-1/TRBV3-2	NA	TRBJ1-5	NA	TGTGCCAGCAGCTACGGGACAAGGAATCAGCCCCAGCATTTT	CASSYGTRNQPQHF
15	TRBV7-3	NA	TRBJ1-2	TRBD1	TGTGCCAGCAGCTTAAGTCAGGGGGCGGCTGAAGGCTACACCTTC	CASSLSQGAAEGYTF
13	TRBV2	NA	TRBJ2-1	TRBD2	TGTGCCAGTAGCGGGAGCAACTACAATGAGCAGTTCTTC	CASSGSNYNEQFF
13	TRBV10-3	NA	TRBJ2-1	NA	TGTGCCATCAGTGAGTCCGGATACAATGAGCAGTTCTTC	CAISESGYNEQFF
13	TRBV7-9	once	TRBJ1-2	NA	TGTGCCAGCAGCTTAGCGCAGGCTTCAGGCTACACCTTC	CASSLAQASGYTF
14	TRBV28	NA	TRBJ2-5	TRBD1	TGTGCCAGCAGTTCAGGACAGGTGTGGGAGACCCAGTACTTC	CASSSGQVWETQYF
13	TRBV5-6	NA	TRBJ2-7	TRBD1	TGTGCCAGCAGGGGCGGACAGGGGTACGAGCAGTACTTC	CASRGGQGYEQYF
17	TRBV6-2/TRBV6-3	few	TRBJ1-6	TRBD1	TGTGCCAGCAGTTACCTAAGGGACAGGGTGTCGGCCGCACCCCTCCACTTT	CASSYLRDRVSAAPLHF
20	TRBV24-1	once	TRBJ2-1	TRBD2	TGTGCCACCAGTGTCCCCTCGGGCAAGGCGGGAGAAAGCTCCTACAATGAGCAGTTCTTC	CATSVPSGKAGESSYNEQFF
12	TRBV30	NA	TRBJ1-5	NA	TGTGCCTGGAGTGTACAAAATCAGCCCCAGCATTTT	CAWSVQNQPQHF
15	TRBV5-5	NA	TRBJ1-5	NA	TGTGCCAGCAGCTTGATTGTAGGGGGCAATCAGCCCCAGCATTTT	CASSLIVGGNQPQHF
13	TRBV27	NA	TRBJ2-5	NA	TGTGCCAGCACCCTCCTGGACCAAGAGACCCAGTACTTC	CASTLLDQETQYF
13	TRBV9	NA	TRBJ2-1	NA	TGTGCCAGCAGCGGCCGTTCAAGGAATGAGCAGTTCTTC	CASSGRSRNEQFF
16	TRBV7-9	NA	TRBJ1-2	TRBD1	TGTGCCAGCAGCCCAGGATTAGGGACAGGGGAATATGGCTACACCTTC	CASSPGLGTGEYGYTF
13	TRBV5-1	NA	TRBJ1-1	NA	TGCGCCAGCAGCTTAACCGGGAACACTGAAGCTTTCTTT	CASSLTGNTEAFF
16	TRBV5-4	NA	TRBJ2-1	NA	TGTGCCAGCAGCAGAGATAGCGTCATGAGCTCCTATGGGGGGTTCTTC	CASSRDSVMSSYGGFF
13	TRBV7-2	NA	TRBJ2-7	TRBD1	TGTGCCAGCAGCTCTCAGGTACAGGGGGAGCAGTACTTC	CASSSQVQGEQYF
16	TRBV18	NA	TRBJ2-1	NA	TGTGCCAGCTCACCTCCGGGACTGACCTCCTACAATGAGCAGTTCTTC	CASSPPGLTSYNEQFF
15	TRBV3-1/TRBV3-2	NA	TRBJ1-3	NA	TGTGCCAGCAGCAGGGACACCCGCTCTGGAAACACCATATATTTT	CASSRDTRSGNTIYF
14	TRBV7-9	NA	TRBJ1-1	NA	TGTGCCAGCAGCTTAGCGGGGGGCTACACTGAAGCTTTCTTT	CASSLAGGYTEAFF
15	TRBV5-1	NA	TRBJ1-1	NA	TGCGCCAGCAGCCAGGACAGCCCTCCGAACACTGAAGCTTTCTTT	CASSQDSPPNTEAFF
16	TRBV5-1	NA	TRBJ2-5	TRBD1	TGCGCCAGCAGCCCGGGGACAGGACCCCTCCAAGAGACCCAGTACTTC	CASSPGTGPLQETQYF
15	TRBV10-2	NA	TRBJ2-5	NA	TGCGCCAGCAGGACTGGGCTAGCCCCCAAAGAGACCCAGTACTTC	CASRTGLAPKETQYF
13	TRBV7-2	NA	TRBJ1-5	NA	TGTGCCAGCAGCCTAACCGGGACTCAGCCCCAGCATTTT	CASSLTGTQPQHF
13	TRBV28	NA	TRBJ1-1	NA	TGTGCCAGCAGTTTGAACAGAGACACTGAAGCTTTCTTT	CASSLNRDTEAFF
16	TRBV28	NA	TRBJ2-3	TRBD1	TGTGCCAGCAGTTTTTCCGGACAGGGGATAACAGATACGCAGTATTTT	CASSFSGQGITDTQYF
12	TRBV29-1	NA	TRBJ2-2	NA	TGCAGCGTTGAACGTGGTACCGGGGAGCTGTTTTTT	CSVERGTGELFF
15	TRBV28	once	TRBJ2-7	TRBD2	TGTGCCAGCAGTGTACCCAGCGGGAGGTCCCGCGCGCAGTACTTC	CASSVPSGRSRAQYF
14	TRBV2	once	TRBJ1-5	NA	TGTGCCAGCAGTGCCTCACAGCGTAATCAGCCCCAGCATTTT	CASSASQRNQPQHF
16	TRBV19	few	TRBJ1-6	NA	TGTGCCAGTACCCCAGAGCCGGCGCAACGGAATTCACCCCTCCACTTT	CASTPEPAQRNSPLHF
12	TRBV28	few	TRBJ1-6	TRBD1	TGTGCCAGCACATACAGGGGTTCACCCCTCCACTTT	CASTYRGSPLHF